These 21 T cell receptor beta chains originate from one sample sequenced in a study of T cell responses to AZD1222 COVID-19 vaccine. The data were produced by immunoSEQ multiplex PCR, yet TCRdb's version contains in-frame clones alone and is incomplete. The table records 150,000 or so clones, 89% of them present only once. This sample comprised peripheral blood, obtained on day 0 of AZD1222 vaccination. Source of these receptors: an adult in good health.

V and J are TRBV9 and TRBJ1-2; 8 nucleotides line up with TRBD1. This CDR3 is built from 13 residues. Trimming at V came to 5 bases and at J to 10 bases, leaving 10 bases not matched to a gene. Germline V gene sequence: CDR1 SGDLS, CDR2 YYNGEE. Written as DNA, the CDR3 is TGTGCCAGCAGGATGGGACAGGTAAACGACTACACCTTC. Amino acid sequence: CASRMGQVNDYTF.

The chain is built from TRBV29-1 and TRBJ2-5; 14 nucleotides line up with TRBD2. Trimming cost V 1 base and J 0 bases; bases outside gene matches: 13. Looked up from germline, CDR1 is SQVTM and CDR2 is ANQGSEA. This CDR3 has 20 amino acids. CDR3 region: CSVEVRGLAGAWRDQETQYF. CDR3 nucleotide sequence: TGCAGCGTTGAAGTTCGGGGACTAGCGGGGGCCTGGAGGGACCAAGAGACCCAGTACTTC.

The V gene is TRBV25-1, the J gene TRBJ1-2; 8 bases agree with TRBD1. The V segment lost 4 bases and the J segment 5 bases; nucleotides outside the gene matches: 12. The CDR3 is made up of 16 amino acids. Germline V lookup: CDR1 MGHDK, CDR2 SYGVNS. The CDR3 DNA reads as TGTGCCAGCAGTGTAACAGGGGGGGAAACAGGGTATGGCTACACCTTC. Encoded protein: CASSVTGGETGYGYTF.

The chain carries TRBV5-1 and TRBJ2-6; unclear D gene. The germline V gene has CDR1 SGHRS and CDR2 YFSETQ. The germline V and J ends were trimmed by 4 bases and 0 bases, with 5 bases remaining between them. This CDR3 region has 14 residues. CDR3 loop: CASSGNSGANVLTF. The CDR3, as DNA: TGCGCCAGCAGCGGAAACTCTGGGGCCAACGTCCTGACTTTC.

The chain carries TRBV27 and TRBJ1-1; maybe TRBD1 (5 bases). CDR1 is MNHEY, CDR2 SMNVEV, per germline (reference sequence). V lost 10 bases to trimming and J lost 4 bases, with 16 bases between them. This CDR3 has 13 residues. CDR3 bases: TGTGCCACCGGGGGGGGAGGTTTCACTGAAGCTTTCTTT. Residues: CATGGGGFTEAFF.

J is TRBJ1-1 and V is TRBV18, with TRBD1 identical over 7 bases. The germline V gene encodes CDR1 KGHSH and CDR2 LQKENI. Trimming removed 4 bases from V and 1 base from J; junction bases left unmatched: 9. The CDR3 has 16 amino acids. CDR3 sequence reads: CASSLYSQGKNTEAFF. Here the CDR3 DNA reads TGTGCCAGCTCACTTTATTCACAGGGGAAGAACACTGAAGCTTTCTTT.

This sequence joins TRBV29-1 and TRBJ1-1; D not certain. V dropped 5 bases and J dropped 0 bases, with 7 bases sitting between them. CDR3 length equals 12 residues. Germline V gives CDR1 SQVTM, CDR2 ANQGSEA. The CDR3 sequence: CSVTYMNTEAFF. In DNA, the CDR3 is TGCAGCGTTACATATATGAACACTGAAGCTTTCTTT.

The rearrangement joins TRBV2 to TRBJ1-4; D possibly corresponds to TRBD1 (6 bases). The CDR3 runs to 14 residues. From germline, CDR1 is SNHLY and CDR2 FYNNEI. V was clipped by 7 bases and J by 2 bases, with 11 bases between them. CDR3 in DNA: TGTGCCAGCACAGGGGAACGGACTAATGAAAAACTGTTTTTT. Its protein is CASTGERTNEKLFF. Looking up the rest from reference TRBV2 and TRBJ1-4 gives the full variable domain: EPEVTQTPSHQVTQMGQEVILRCVPISNHLYFYWYRQILGQKVEFLVSFYNNEISEKSEIFDDQFSVERPDGSNFTLKIRSTKLEDSAMYFCASTGERTNEKLFFGSGTQLSVL.

The chain recombines TRBV5-1 with TRBJ2-2; TRBD2 aligns across 13 bases. The CDR3 loop spans 16 amino acids. With V trimmed by 4 bases and J by 1 base, 1 base remained unmatched. Looked up from germline, CDR1 is SGHRS and CDR2 is YFSETQ. CDR3 loop: CASSRTSGGNTGELFF. The CDR3 DNA reads as TGCGCCAGCAGCAGGACTAGCGGGGGGAACACCGGGGAGCTGTTTTTT.

Turning to this clone: This CDR3 is also generated by other DNA sequences in the sample. The CDR3 sequence is CASHREAISYEQYF. CDR3 DNA sequence: TGTGCCAGCCATAGGGAAGCCATCTCCTACGAGCAGTACTTC. This chain connects TRBV2 to TRBJ2-7, with D unresolved. V was trimmed by 8 bases and J by 0 bases, leaving 14 bases between them. This CDR3 region has 14 residues. CDR1 is SNHLY and CDR2 is FYNNEI in the germline V gene.

Only a few counts were recorded for this clone. V and J are TRBV5-1 and TRBJ1-6; 8 positions agree with TRBD1. Germline CDR1 reads SGHRS; CDR2 reads YFSETQ. The CDR3 is 15 residues long. Unmatched junction bases numbered 8, after V lost 3 bases and J lost 9 bases. Here the CDR3 reads CASSSAGGLGSPLHF. DNA of the CDR3: TGCGCCAGCAGCTCCGCAGGGGGCCTGGGTTCACCCCTCCACTTT.

This sequence joins TRBV2 and TRBJ1-5; the D is unclear. Trimming pared 5 bases from V and 5 bases from J, leaving 13 bases between. This CDR3 is built from 14 residues. Germline loops: CDR1 SNHLY, CDR2 FYNNEI. The CDR3 is CASSSWLGDQPQHF. The CDR3 DNA sequence: TGTGCCAGCAGTAGTTGGCTTGGGGATCAGCCCCAGCATTTT.

This rearrangement joins TRBV20-1 to TRBJ2-7, with D perhaps matching TRBD2 (6 bases). Germline assignment: CDR1 DFQATT and CDR2 SNEGSKA (reference sequence). The CDR3 sequence is 11 residues long. Trimming removed 6 bases at V and 9 bases at J, with 15 bases between. CDR3 coding DNA: TGCAGTGCCACACTAGGAGGGGTGCAGTACTTC. Translated, it gives CSATLGGVQYF.

The chain employs TRBV18 and TRBJ1-1, with D possibly TRBD1 on 5 matching bases. Looked up from germline, CDR1 is KGHSH and CDR2 is LQKENI. V lost 0 bases to trimming and J lost 2 bases, with 16 bases between them. This CDR3 contains 17 residues. In DNA form, the CDR3 reads TGTGCCAGCTCACCACCGAACTCCCCGGGGGGTAACACTGAAGCTTTCTTT. This gives the protein CASSPPNSPGGNTEAFF.

As regards this clone: The same CDR3 arises from other DNA sequences in this sample as well. The chain combines TRBV3-1 (or the pseudogene TRBV3-2) with TRBJ1-1, with D possibly matching TRBD1 (5 bases). CDR3 length: 13 residues. CDR1 is LGHDT, CDR2 YNNKEL, per germline (reference sequence). V dropped 1 base and J dropped 6 bases, with 9 bases sitting between them. The CDR3 coding sequence is TGTGCCAGCAGCCAAGGGCAGGGAGCTGAAGCTTTCTTT. As protein: CASSQGQGAEAFF.

The chain is built from TRBV2 and TRBJ2-5, with 8 bases lining up with TRBD1. J was trimmed by 4 bases and V by 6 bases; bases with no gene match: 10. The CDR3 runs to 15 residues. The germline CDR1 and CDR2 sequences are SNHLY and FYNNEI. This CDR3 reads CASSAYRGSGETQYF. The CDR3 DNA reads as TGTGCCAGCAGCGCCTACAGGGGGTCGGGAGAGACCCAGTACTTC.

The V call is TRBV10-1, the J call TRBJ1-6; tentative D call: TRBD1 (6 bases). The CDR3 consists of 15 residues. V lost 3 bases and J lost 10, with 16 bases in between. Germline CDR1 and CDR2: WNHNN and SYGVQD (reference sequence). CDR3 protein: CASSEYTGTPSPLHF. The CDR3 DNA is TGCGCCAGCAGTGAATACACCGGGACACCATCACCCCTCCACTTT.

The gene calls are TRBV27 and TRBJ1-2; D perhaps matches TRBD1 (5 bases). The CDR3 covers 14 residues. CDR1 is MNHEY, CDR2 SMNVEV, per germline (reference sequence). V gave up 0 bases and J gave up 6 bases, with 11 bases separating them. CDR3 residues: CASSLSAGRHGYTF. In DNA form, the CDR3 reads TGTGCCAGCAGTTTATCGGCAGGGAGGCATGGCTACACCTTC.

On this clone itself: The junction departs from germline at one end; a sequencing error may be responsible. The V call is TRBV3-1 (or the pseudogene TRBV3-2), the J call TRBJ2-1, with D possibly being TRBD2 (6 bases). Germline CDR1 reads LGHDT; CDR2 reads YNNKEL (reference sequence). This CDR3 contains 15 residues. The CDR3: CACSVRGPGYNEQFF. In DNA, the CDR3 is TGTGCCTGCAGTGTGCGGGGCCCGGGATACAATGAGCAGTTCTTC.

V usage is TRBV30 and J usage is TRBJ1-1; D remains unclear. Germline V gene sequence: CDR1 GTSNPN, CDR2 SVGIG (reference sequence). V was trimmed by 3 bases and J by 0 bases, leaving 8 bases between them. The CDR3 is made up of 13 amino acids. The CDR3 coding sequence is TGTGCCTGGAGCCAGGTCATGAACACTGAAGCTTTCTTT. Protein: CAWSQVMNTEAFF.

The chain is built from TRBV3-1 (or the pseudogene TRBV3-2) and TRBJ1-5, with TRBD1 identical over 9 bases. The V and J ends lost 1 base and 0 bases, in that order; junction bases with no gene match: 7. Germline CDR1 is LGHDT and CDR2 is YNNKEL (reference sequence). The CDR3 consists of 18 residues. In DNA, the CDR3 is TGTGCCAGCAGCCAAGGCCCCGGGACAGGGCGTAGCAATCAGCCCCAGCATTTT. Amino acid sequence: CASSQGPGTGRSNQPQHF.